The 10 T cell receptor beta chains given below trace back to one sample, sequenced in a study of spatial heterogeneity in lung cancer. A single record per CDR3 protein comes from TCRdb applying MiXCR to the 5' RACE reads. The sample lists around 27,000 distinct CDR3 sequences, 5% to 6% occurring once. Time point here: blood at routine non-recurrence follow-up after resection. The sequencing used PBMCs, collected at follow-up. The receptor source for this set is a female donor with early-stage non-small cell lung cancer.

This clonotype was counted ten times or more. V gene TRBV9 combines with J gene TRBJ1-1; no firm D call. The CDR3 runs 11 residues. V was clipped by 5 bases and J by 7 bases, with 9 bases between them. Germline loops: CDR1 SGDLS, CDR2 YYNGEE. CDR3 amino acids: CASRYPLEAFF. In DNA, the CDR3 is TGTGCCAGCAGATACCCCCTTGAAGCTTTCTTT.

In its sample, this clonotype was seen many times. The CDR3 here is CAISEGDSGANVLTF. In nucleotides, the CDR3 is TGTGCCATCAGTGAAGGAGACTCTGGGGCCAACGTCCTGACTTTC. The rearrangement joins TRBV10-3 to TRBJ2-6; D is unresolved. Germline V gene lookup returns CDR1 ENHRY and CDR2 SYGVKD. V dropped 3 bases and J dropped 0 bases, with 6 bases sitting between them. The CDR3 spans 15 residues.

This clonotype was detected a few times. The chain uses TRBV15 and TRBJ1-2, with no clear D. This CDR3 region has 12 residues. Germline-derived CDR1 and CDR2 are LNHNV and YYDKDF (reference sequence). Trimming stripped 0 bases from V and 7 bases from J, with 6 bases between. The CDR3 is CATSRDLSGYTF. The CDR3 nucleotides are TGTGCCACCAGCAGAGATCTAAGTGGCTACACCTTC. Full variable domain (outside the CDR3, taken from reference TRBV15 and TRBJ1-2): DAMVIQNPRYQVTQFGKPVTLSCSQTLNHNVMYWYQQKSSQAPKLLFHYYDKDFNNEADTPDNFQSRRPNTSFCFLDIRSPGLGDTAMYLCATSRDLSGYTFGSGTRLTVV.

This clonotype was observed at least ten times. The chain is built from TRBV25-1 and TRBJ2-1, with TRBD1 as a possible D gene (6 bases). The CDR3 has 14 residues. The V and J ends lost 4 bases and 5 bases respectively, with 12 bases between them. CDR1 is MGHDK, CDR2 SYGVNS, per germline. The CDR3: CASSAGVTDNEQFF. The DNA for the CDR3 is TGTGCCAGCAGTGCAGGGGTGACCGACAATGAGCAGTTCTTC.

The chain employs TRBV2 and TRBJ1-2; the D gene is possibly TRBD1 (5 bases). The CDR3 runs 14 residues. Trimming pared 2 bases from V and 2 bases from J, leaving 9 bases between. Per germline, CDR1 SNHLY and CDR2 FYNNEI. CDR3 amino acids: CASSEQGRNYGYTF. In nucleotides, the CDR3 is TGTGCCAGCAGTGAACAGGGAAGGAACTATGGCTACACCTTC. Full variable domain (remainder filled in from reference TRBV2 and TRBJ1-2): EPEVTQTPSHQVTQMGQEVILRCVPISNHLYFYWYRQILGQKVEFLVSFYNNEISEKSEIFDDQFSVERPDGSNFTLKIRSTKLEDSAMYFCASSEQGRNYGYTFGSGTRLTVV.

This clonotype occurred many times. The chain joins TRBV7-2 to TRBJ2-7; D uncertain. Trimming shortened V by 5 bases and J by 4 bases, and 9 bases separated the two germline ends. Germline lookup yields CDR1 SGHTA and CDR2 FQGNSA. The CDR3 is made up of 12 amino acids. Written as DNA, the CDR3 is TGTGCCAGCAGCGCACCTAATTACGAGCAGTACTTC. This codes for CASSAPNYEQYF.

This clonotype has ten or more counts. The V gene is TRBV5-6, the J gene TRBJ2-3, with 7 bases lining up with TRBD2. CDR1 is SGHDT and CDR2 is YYEEEE in the germline V gene. The CDR3 sequence is 14 residues long. V lost 0 bases and J lost 4; bases outside the gene matches: 2. The CDR3 sequence is CASSLGGRADTQYF. The DNA for the CDR3 is TGTGCCAGCAGCTTGGGCGGGAGAGCAGATACGCAGTATTTT.

This clonotype is medium-sized (0.01 to 0.1%) by share. J is TRBJ2-3 and V is TRBV18, with TRBD1 matching 9 bases. V shed 4 bases, J shed 3 bases, and the junction held 8 bases outside the gene matches. Germline loops: CDR1 KGHSH, CDR2 LQKENI. The CDR3 covers 16 residues. CDR3 region: CASSLSRTGVTDTQYF. CDR3 DNA: TGTGCCAGCTCACTTTCCCGGACAGGGGTGACAGATACGCAGTATTTT.

This clonotype showed up many times. This chain uses TRBV28 with TRBJ2-5, with a possible D match to TRBD1 (5 bases). The germline V gene has CDR1 MDHEN and CDR2 SYDVKM. The CDR3 sequence is 12 residues long. Trimming stripped 5 bases from V and 6 bases from J, with 10 bases between. CDR3 amino acids: CASSSRAKTQYF. For the CDR3, the DNA is TGTGCCAGCAGTAGCAGGGCGAAGACCCAGTACTTC.

This clonotype was seen a handful of times. The chain couples TRBV6-5 to TRBJ1-1; unclear D gene. Germline V CDR1 and CDR2: MNHEY, SVGAGI. The CDR3 is 13 amino acids. V was clipped by 8 bases and J by 8 bases, with 18 bases between them. The CDR3 reads CASYSDPPSEAFF. CDR3 coding DNA: TGTGCCAGCTACAGCGATCCCCCTTCGGAAGCTTTCTTT.